This T cell receptor beta chain was observed in a study of T cells in Graves' hyperthyroidism and ophthalmopathy. Amplification targeted TCR beta CDR3 regions from RNA transcripts. A first-round RT-PCR of the TCR CDR3 used the HTBI primer set. TCRdb called the multiplex PCR reads again in MiXCR, with one record for every CDR3 protein. The sample lists roughly 740,000 distinct CDR3 sequences, around 17% occurring once. CDR3 length: 14 residues. CDR1 and CDR2 from the germline V gene are DFQATT and SNEGSKA (reference sequence). Trimming took off 5 bases at V and 0 bases at J, with 12 bases between the two ends.

This TCR was recovered from a man aged 18 to 35 with Graves' hyperthyroidism. The genes are TRBV20-1 and TRBJ2-3; tentative D call: TRBD2 (5 bases). The sequenced sample consisted of blood. The CDR3 region is CSALMGSSTDTQYF. The DNA of the CDR3 is TGCAGTGCTTTGATGGGGAGTAGCACAGATACGCAGTATTTT.